This TCR beta chain was captured by sequencing in a study of identical twins. The ends were cut back, 11 bases at V and 4 bases at J, with 13 bases in the middle. Germline V gene lookup returns CDR1 MNHEY and CDR2 SVGAGI. The CDR3 sequence is 12 residues long. Study outcomes and limitations: Invariant cells of the MAIT and iNKT types might have partly distorted the zero-insertion analyses.

TCRdb reprocessed the 5' RACE reads via MiXCR and lists one record per CDR3 protein. The sample has about 430,000 distinct CDR3 sequences; about a fifth are singletons. This clonotype was picked up many times. Its antigen remains unknown. The gene calls are TRBV6-5 and TRBJ2-3, with D maybe TRBD2 (5 bases). The source is a man aged 45-60 years in good health. The sample consisted of naive T cells sorted from blood. The CDR3 protein is CAARDNADTQYF. The CDR3 bases are TGTGCCGCCCGGGATAACGCAGATACGCAGTATTTT.